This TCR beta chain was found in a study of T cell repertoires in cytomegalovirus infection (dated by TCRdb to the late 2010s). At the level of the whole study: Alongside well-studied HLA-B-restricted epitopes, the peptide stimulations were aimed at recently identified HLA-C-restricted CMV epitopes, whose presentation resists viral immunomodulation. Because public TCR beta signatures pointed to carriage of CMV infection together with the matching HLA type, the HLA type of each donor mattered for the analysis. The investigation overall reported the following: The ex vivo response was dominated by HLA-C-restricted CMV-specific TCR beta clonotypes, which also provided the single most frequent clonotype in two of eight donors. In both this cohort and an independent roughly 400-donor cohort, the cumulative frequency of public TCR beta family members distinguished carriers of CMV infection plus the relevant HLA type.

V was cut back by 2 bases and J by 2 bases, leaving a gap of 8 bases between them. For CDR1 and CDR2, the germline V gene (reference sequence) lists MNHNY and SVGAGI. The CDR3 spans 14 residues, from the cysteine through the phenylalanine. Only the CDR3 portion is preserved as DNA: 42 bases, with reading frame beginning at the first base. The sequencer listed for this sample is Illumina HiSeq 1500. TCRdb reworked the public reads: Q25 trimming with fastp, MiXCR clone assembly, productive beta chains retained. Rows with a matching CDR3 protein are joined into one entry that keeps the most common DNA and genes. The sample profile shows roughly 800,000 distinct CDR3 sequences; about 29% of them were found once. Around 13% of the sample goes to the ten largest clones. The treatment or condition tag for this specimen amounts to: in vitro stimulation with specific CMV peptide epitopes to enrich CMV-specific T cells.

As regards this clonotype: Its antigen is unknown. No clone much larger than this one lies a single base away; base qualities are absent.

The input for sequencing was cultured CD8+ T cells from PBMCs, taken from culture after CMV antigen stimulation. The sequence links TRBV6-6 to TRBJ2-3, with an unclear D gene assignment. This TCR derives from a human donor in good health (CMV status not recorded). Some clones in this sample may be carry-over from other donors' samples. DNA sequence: TGTGCCAGCAGTTACGTCAGAAACACAGATACGCAGTATTTT. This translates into CASSYVRNTDTQYF.